Each of the 21 T cell receptor beta chains below was sequenced from the same sample in a study of T cell changes during pregnancy in multiple sclerosis. Measured with immunoSEQ multiplex PCR; TCRdb has only the in-frame clones, and not every one. The sample yields tens of thousands of clones, roughly 93% seen once. Specimen: peripheral blood, collected in the second trimester of pregnancy. The receptor source for this set is a female donor with multiple sclerosis, enrolled in a pregnancy study.

The V gene is TRBV18, the J gene TRBJ2-7, with 11 bases identical to TRBD1. The V and J ends lost 4 bases and 2 bases, in that order; junction bases with no gene match: 7. The CDR3 length is 16 residues. Germline V CDR1 and CDR2: KGHSH, LQKENI. The CDR3 DNA sequence: TGTGCCAGCTCACGTTTTGCGGGACAGGGGGCCTACGAGCAGTACTTC. Its translation: CASSRFAGQGAYEQYF.

V usage is TRBV5-5 and J usage is TRBJ2-7; D might be TRBD1 (6 bases). The V gene's germline CDR1 is SGHKS and CDR2 YYEKEE (reference sequence). V shed 1 base and J shed 0 bases, with 11 bases lying between them. This CDR3 contains 15 residues. CDR3 protein: CASSLFTGSSYEQYF. Written as DNA, the CDR3 is TGTGCCAGCAGCTTGTTTACAGGGAGCTCCTACGAGCAGTACTTC.

This clone was found once. The chain carries TRBV6-1 and TRBJ2-7, with 9 bases identical to TRBD1. Germline CDR1 and CDR2: MNHNS and SASEGT. Trimming took 6 bases from V and 6 from J; bases not matched to a gene: 6. The CDR3 runs to 13 residues. Here the CDR3 DNA reads TGTGCCAGCAGGAGGACAGGGGCAGCCGAGCAGTACTTC. Its translation is CASRRTGAAEQYF.

This clone was seen only a few times. The V gene is TRBV4-1, the J gene TRBJ1-3; D is perhaps TRBD1 (6 bases). The CDR3 consists of 16 residues. Germline-derived CDR1 and CDR2 are MGHRA and YSYEKL. V was shortened by 1 base and J by 0 bases, with 10 bases between the two germline ends. The CDR3 protein is CASSQGQARSGNTIYF. The CDR3 DNA reads TGCGCCAGCAGCCAAGGACAGGCCCGCTCTGGAAACACCATATATTTT.

This clone was counted only a few times. The rearrangement uses TRBV2 and TRBJ2-1; 8 bases agree with TRBD2. The CDR3 is 11 residues long. With V trimmed by 7 bases and J by 9 bases, 2 bases remained unmatched. Germline loops: CDR1 SNHLY, CDR2 FYNNEI. CDR3 protein: CASTTSGEQFF. As DNA, the CDR3 is TGTGCCAGCACCACTAGCGGTGAGCAGTTCTTC.

J is TRBJ1-5 and V is TRBV5-8; maybe TRBD1 (6 bases). Germline CDR1 and CDR2: SGHTS and YDEGEE. The CDR3 sequence is 13 residues long. V dropped 0 bases and J dropped 7 bases, with 8 bases sitting between them. The CDR3 sequence is CASSLDRDQPQHF. CDR3 sequence (DNA): TGTGCCAGCAGCTTGGACAGGGACCAGCCCCAGCATTTT. Complete variable domain (other parts from reference TRBV5-8 and TRBJ1-5): EAGVTQSPTHLIKTRGQQATLRCSPISGHTSVYWYQQALGLGLQFLLWYDEGEERNRGNFPPRFSGRQFPNYSSELNVNALELEDSALYLCASSLDRDQPQHFGDGTRLSIL.

To note about this clone: A junction boundary mismatches the germline segment, possibly from a read error. The chain uses TRBV11-2 and TRBJ2-7; tentatively, D is TRBD2 (6 bases). The germline CDR1 and CDR2 sequences are SGHAT and FQNNGV. There are 13 residues in the CDR3. The CDR3 DNA sequence: TGTGCCAGCAGCCGCTACGGGACTCGGAAGATGGACTTC. Translating gives CASSRYGTRKMDF.

This sequence joins TRBV19 and TRBJ2-2; 8 bases align to TRBD1. V lost 6 bases, J lost 6 bases, and 6 bases stayed unmatched. This CDR3 region has 14 residues. From germline, CDR1 is LNHDA and CDR2 SQIVND (reference sequence). The CDR3 DNA reads as TGTGCCAGTAGGATCGGACAGGGAGCCGGGGAGCTGTTTTTT. Translation: CASRIGQGAGELFF.

The rearrangement uses TRBV5-1 and TRBJ1-2; 7 positions agree with TRBD1. V lost 4 bases and J lost 4; bases outside the gene matches: 10. This CDR3 spans 15 amino acids. From germline, CDR1 is SGHRS and CDR2 YFSETQ. CDR3 nucleotides: TGCGCCAGCAGCACCGAACTAGGGACAGCCTATGGCTACACCTTC. Protein product: CASSTELGTAYGYTF.

This clone was observed a single time. The V gene is TRBV19, the J gene TRBJ1-2, with D possibly being TRBD1 (6 bases). Per germline, CDR1 LNHDA and CDR2 SQIVND (reference sequence). Trimming took 5 bases from V and 4 from J, leaving 14 bases between them. The CDR3 contains 14 residues. CDR3 residues: CASSLQGSAYGYTF. CDR3 DNA: TGTGCCAGTAGTCTACAGGGATCAGCCTATGGCTACACCTTC.

The V gene is TRBV2, the J gene TRBJ2-6; D unclear. V gave up 9 bases and J gave up 0 bases, with 12 bases separating them. CDR3 length equals 15 residues. Germline CDR1 SNHLY, CDR2 FYNNEI. CDR3 coding DNA: TGTGCCAGTACAGACATGCGCTCTGGGGCCAACGTCCTGACTTTC. Translation gives CASTDMRSGANVLTF.

The gene calls are TRBV4-1 and TRBJ2-5; 8 bases align to TRBD1. The germline V gene has CDR1 MGHRA and CDR2 YSYEKL. This CDR3 comprises 16 residues. The junction had 9 bases not matched to a gene; V was cut back by 2 bases and J by 4 bases. The CDR3 DNA sequence: TGCGCCAGCAGCCAAATTGGACAGGGTCTATCAGAGACCCAGTACTTC. Translation gives CASSQIGQGLSETQYF.

This clone was recorded once. The chain links TRBV7-3 to TRBJ2-3; weak D call: TRBD1 (6 bases). CDR3 length: 14 residues. V lost 3 bases, J lost 4 bases, and 11 bases lay in between. The germline CDR1 and CDR2 sequences are SGHTA and FQGTGA. CDR3: CASSFPGAPDTQYF. The CDR3 DNA is TGTGCCAGCAGCTTCCCAGGGGCTCCAGATACGCAGTATTTT. Full variable domain (remainder filled in from reference TRBV7-3 and TRBJ2-3): GAGVSQTPSNKVTEKGKYVELRCDPISGHTALYWYRQSLGQGPEFLIYFQGTGAADDSGLPNDRFFAVRPEGSVSTLKIQRTERGDSAVYLCASSFPGAPDTQYFGPGTRLTVL.

This chain uses TRBV19 with TRBJ1-1; D not certain. The CDR3 contains 11 residues. Trimming stripped 6 bases from V and 6 bases from J, with 8 bases between. Germline V gives CDR1 LNHDA, CDR2 SQIVND (reference sequence). This chain's CDR3 is CASSRRAEAFF. The CDR3 DNA reads as TGTGCCAGTAGCAGGCGCGCTGAAGCTTTCTTT.

The chain links TRBV5-6 to TRBJ1-2; TRBD1 aligns across 10 bases. V trimming: 7 bases; J trimming: 4 bases; junction bases outside the gene matches: 7. The CDR3 sequence is 14 residues long. Looked up from germline, CDR1 is SGHDT and CDR2 is YYEEEE. The CDR3 spells CASCDRGHCYGYTF. The CDR3 DNA is TGTGCCAGCTGTGACAGGGGGCATTGCTATGGCTACACCTTC.

The chain uses TRBV5-8 and TRBJ2-2, with D possibly TRBD1 on 5 matching bases. The CDR3 extends over 15 amino acids. Looked up from germline, CDR1 is SGHTS and CDR2 is YDEGEE. The V end lost 3 bases, the J end lost 0 bases, and 9 bases lay between the germline ends. Written as DNA, the CDR3 is TGTGCCAGCAGCTCAGGGAATTCGAACACCGGGGAGCTGTTTTTT. Protein sequence: CASSSGNSNTGELFF.

V and J are TRBV2 and TRBJ2-7; no clear D. Trimming removed 8 bases at V and 4 bases at J, with 9 bases between. The CDR3 contains 11 residues. Germline assignment: CDR1 SNHLY and CDR2 FYNNEI. The chain's CDR3 is CASLKKYEQYF. CDR3 bases: TGTGCCAGCCTAAAAAAATACGAGCAGTACTTC.

This chain connects TRBV30 to TRBJ1-1; the D is unclear. The V gene lost 1 base and the J gene lost 0 bases, with 18 bases spanning the gap. In germline, CDR1 is GTSNPN, CDR2 SVGIG (reference sequence). The CDR3 extends over 17 amino acids. DNA of the CDR3: TGTGCCTGGAGTGACTCCCCGATTCAAATCATGAACACTGAAGCTTTCTTT. Translated: CAWSDSPIQIMNTEAFF. The full variable domain, its missing parts supplied by reference TRBV30 and TRBJ1-1, is SQTIHQWPATLVQPVGSPLSLECTVEGTSNPNLYWYRQAAGRGLQLLFYSVGIGQISSEVPQNLSASRPQDRQFILSSKKLLLSDSGFYLCAWSDSPIQIMNTEAFFGQGTRLTVV.

The genes are TRBV5-6 and TRBJ2-7; 7 bases match TRBD1. J gave up 2 bases and V 5 bases, and 10 bases lay outside the gene matches. CDR3 length: 15 residues. The germline CDR1 and CDR2 sequences are SGHDT and YYEEEE. The CDR3 here is CASSSRDRGTYEQYF. For the CDR3, the DNA is TGTGCCAGCAGTTCCCGGGACAGAGGGACCTACGAGCAGTACTTC. Using reference TRBV5-6 and TRBJ2-7 for the parts outside the CDR3, the full variable domain is DAGVTQSPTHLIKTRGQQVTLRCSPKSGHDTVSWYQQALGQGPQFIFQYYEEEERQRGNFPDRFSGHQFPNYSSELNVNALLLGDSALYLCASSSRDRGTYEQYFGPGTRLTVT.

This chain uses TRBV4-1 with TRBJ1-1; D unresolved. Germline V gene lookup returns CDR1 MGHRA and CDR2 YSYEKL. The CDR3 consists of 15 residues. Trimming removed 0 bases at V and 2 bases at J, with 10 bases between. As DNA, the CDR3 is TGCGCCAGCAGCCAAGAAGTGGCCAGAAACACTGAAGCTTTCTTT. As protein: CASSQEVARNTEAFF.

The rearrangement uses TRBV5-1 and TRBJ1-1, with D perhaps matching TRBD1 (5 bases). Trimming took off 5 bases at V and 0 bases at J, with 11 bases between the two ends. CDR3 length: 14 residues. Germline V CDR1 and CDR2: SGHRS, YFSETQ. Here the CDR3 DNA reads TGCGCCAGCAGGTGGGGGGACCTGAACACTGAAGCTTTCTTT. This translates into CASRWGDLNTEAFF.